This note documents a single T cell receptor (beta chain) sequence. Indicated treatment: oral pan-JAK inhibitor, 5-10 mg twice daily. Both peripheral blood and punch biopsies of lesional scalp skin were obtained from patients who had alopecia areata. The entry originates in a study of CD8+ T cells in alopecia areata. For the study at large: Oral tofacitinib, 5 to 10 mg twice daily, was given in an open-label trial. Severity among treated patients was scored by the percentage of scalp area affected.

It was cDNA, reverse transcribed from extracted RNA, that served as the sequencing template. Here immunoSEQ multiplex PCR was the method, and the copy in TCRdb shows in-frame clones only, minus some. The table lists 110,000 or so clones, about 61% of them singletons, with nearly 30% in the top ten. The CDR3 is 14 amino acids. Germline V gene lookup returns CDR1 LGHNT and CDR2 FRNRAP. V shed 6 bases and J shed 5 bases, with 16 bases lying between them. The clonotype was recovered from a human donor with alopecia areata. This chain joins TRBV12-5 and TRBJ1-2; TRBD1 might be the D (6 bases). The material sequenced was CD8+ T cells sorted from blood, taken at week 4, from a patient treated with tofacitinib. The CDR3 sequence: CASGPGQRAYGYTF. The CDR3 DNA reads as TGTGCTAGTGGACCTGGACAGAGAGCATATGGCTACACCTTC.